This is a list of T cell receptor beta chains from one sample in a study of T cells after yellow fever vaccination. Using its own MiXCR run on the 5' RACE reads, TCRdb lists one record per CDR3 protein. The table lists some 500,000 distinct CDR3 sequences, approximately 13% of them singletons. Sequenced here: PBMCs, sampled on the day of the yellow fever booster vaccination. The receptor set was obtained from a man in his thirties or forties who received the YFV17D yellow fever vaccine. CDR3s leave out the opening cysteine and the closing phenylalanine or tryptophan. Rows give clone size only sometimes, using once, few, many, or a class for an expanded clone.

clone_size: NA
v_call: TRBV6-1
j_call: TRBJ2-5
cdr3_aa: ASIQGLAGEETQY

clone_size: few
v_call: TRBV9
j_call: TRBJ2-1
cdr3_aa: ASSVASPSSYNEQF

clone_size: few
v_call: TRBV12-3/TRBV12-4
j_call: TRBJ2-1
cdr3_aa: AVRGSAYNEQF

clone_size: NA
v_call: TRBV19
j_call: TRBJ1-1
cdr3_aa: ASSIRRGEAF

clone_size: NA
v_call: TRBV24-1
j_call: TRBJ2-3
cdr3_aa: ATSGSTDTQY

clone_size: few
v_call: TRBV27
j_call: TRBJ2-1
cdr3_aa: ASTRDRYYNEQF

clone_size: NA
v_call: TRBV3-1
j_call: TRBJ2-5
cdr3_aa: ASSHASNPSQETQY

clone_size: NA
v_call: TRBV2
j_call: TRBJ1-1
cdr3_aa: ASRFGTYGTEAF

clone_size: few
v_call: TRBV28
j_call: TRBJ2-1
cdr3_aa: ASSSQGSVSYNEQF

clone_size: few
v_call: TRBV7-2
j_call: TRBJ2-7
cdr3_aa: ASSTSGPGGEQY